This T cell receptor beta chain is from a study of cytomegalovirus exposure and HLA in healthy donors. Study as a whole: Among the approximately 400 genotyped donors, around 85% were placed in the Caucasian-associated ancestry cluster.

Study observations and caveats: It emerged from a later analysis that several of the most significant clusters appeared to be linked to common viral pathogens. In a later analysis, V- and J-gene trimming of beta chains associated with a DCLRE1C missense variant, replicated independently. Within an earlier analysis, most TCR beta V segments proved productive either about 87% or about 30% of the time.

This clone was observed once. Its specificity is not known. Trimming took off 4 bases at V and 7 bases at J, with 14 bases between the two ends. Looked up from germline, CDR1 is SGDLS and CDR2 is YYNGEE. The length of the CDR3 is 13 residues. Primers included in the PCR were 60 Vbeta and 13 Jbeta primers. TCRdb's copy holds only in-frame clones and misses some; the assay was immunoSEQ multiplex PCR. Of some 140,000 clones listed, 65% to 85% are singletons. J is TRBJ1-1 and V is TRBV9; a possible D gene is TRBD1 (6 bases). Sequenced input: PBMCs. The sequence was obtained from a young man in good health and CMV-seronegative. The DNA of the CDR3 is TGTGCCAGCAGCCTAGGGACAATGGGTGAAGCTTTCTTT. Translation: CASSLGTMGEAFF.